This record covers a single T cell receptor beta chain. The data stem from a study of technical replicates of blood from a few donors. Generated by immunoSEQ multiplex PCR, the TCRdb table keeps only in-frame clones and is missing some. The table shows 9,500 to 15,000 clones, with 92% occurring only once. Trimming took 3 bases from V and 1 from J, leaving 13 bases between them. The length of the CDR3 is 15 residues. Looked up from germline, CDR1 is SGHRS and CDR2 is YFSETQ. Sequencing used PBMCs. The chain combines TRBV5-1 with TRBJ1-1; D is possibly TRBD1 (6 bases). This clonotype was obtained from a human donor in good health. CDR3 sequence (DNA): TGCGCCAGCAGCTGGGGGGGGACACCGAACACTGAAGCTTTCTTT. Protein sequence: CASSWGGTPNTEAFF.